The 9 T cell receptor beta chains presented below share a single source sample, sequenced in a study of OX40 agonist ivuxolimab in advanced cancers. Sequencing was performed with immunoSEQ multiplex PCR; in TCRdb, only in-frame clones are kept and a portion is missing. The sample comprises over 70,000 clones, about 83% of which are singletons, and under 2% rests with the top ten. The material sequenced was CD4+ or CD8+ T cells sorted from blood, taken in a trial of the OX40 agonist ivuxolimab. Every receptor here comes from an adult with an advanced solid tumor such as melanoma, head and neck, liver or kidney cancer.

The gene calls are TRBV12-5 and TRBJ2-6, with D unclear. With 7 bases removed from V and 0 bases from J, the gap between germline ends came to 10 bases. The germline V gene encodes CDR1 LGHNT and CDR2 FRNRAP. This CDR3 comprises 15 residues. The CDR3 sequence is CASAVWGSGANVLTF. The DNA of the CDR3 is TGTGCTAGTGCGGTATGGGGCTCTGGGGCCAACGTCCTGACTTTC.

The chain links TRBV4-1 to TRBJ2-4; 12 nucleotides agree with TRBD2. In germline, CDR1 is MGHRA, CDR2 YSYEKL. V shed 4 bases, J shed 7 bases, and the junction held 14 bases outside the gene matches. CDR3 length: 18 amino acids. CDR3 DNA sequence: TGCGCCAGCAGCCCCTCGCCGCTAGCGGGAGGGCCGAGGAACATTCAGTACTTC. It specifies CASSPSPLAGGPRNIQYF.

This chain uses TRBV5-4 with TRBJ2-2, with D possibly matching TRBD2 (6 bases). The CDR3 is 16 residues long. Trimming shortened V by 0 bases and J by 1 base, and 10 bases separated the two germline ends. Germline values: CDR1 SGHNT, CDR2 YYREEE (reference sequence). The chain's CDR3 is CASSLGLAVNTGELFF. CDR3 DNA sequence: TGTGCCAGCAGCTTGGGTTTAGCGGTGAACACCGGGGAGCTGTTTTTT.

The chain employs TRBV7-2 and TRBJ2-5; D might be TRBD1 (5 bases). The germline V gene has CDR1 SGHTA and CDR2 FQGNSA. The CDR3 is 14 amino acids. The V end lost 2 bases, the J end lost 7 bases, and 14 bases lay between the germline ends. This chain's CDR3 is CASSLQGQGVTQYF. DNA of the CDR3: TGTGCCAGCAGCTTACAGGGCCAGGGCGTGACCCAGTACTTC.

This chain connects TRBV6-4 to TRBJ1-2; D is perhaps TRBD1 (5 bases). V lost 6 bases, J lost 4 bases, and 6 bases lay in between. Germline CDR1 and CDR2: MRHNA and SNTAGT. The CDR3 contains 11 residues. The CDR3 nucleotides are TGTGCCAGCAGCACAGGCTATGGCTACACCTTC. Amino acid sequence: CASSTGYGYTF.

The rearrangement joins TRBV7-2 to TRBJ1-6, with D perhaps matching TRBD1 (6 bases). Per the germline V gene, CDR1 is SGHTA and CDR2 is FQGNSA. The CDR3 runs 15 residues. Trimming took 5 bases from V and 8 from J, leaving 16 bases between them. The CDR3 reads CASSPVEGVYSPLHF. The CDR3 nucleotides are TGTGCCAGCAGCCCAGTGGAGGGGGTTTATTCACCCCTCCACTTT.

The rearrangement joins TRBV7-8 to TRBJ2-1; D is unresolved. CDR1 and CDR2 from the germline V gene are SGHVS and FQNEAQ. The CDR3 has 14 amino acids. The V gene lost 2 bases and the J gene lost 3 bases, with 8 bases spanning the gap. CDR3 DNA sequence: TGTGCCAGCAGCTTAAGCGCAAACTACAATGAGCAGTTCTTC. This encodes CASSLSANYNEQFF.

The chain carries TRBV7-9 and TRBJ2-3; 10 bases fit TRBD2. V was pared by 0 bases and J by 9 bases, with 9 bases of the junction left unmatched. The germline CDR1 and CDR2 sequences are SEHNR and FQNEAQ (reference sequence). CDR3 length: 16 residues. The CDR3 DNA follows: TGTGCCAGCAGCTTAGCTCTAGCGGGGGCCGGCGGAACGCAGTATTTT. It specifies CASSLALAGAGGTQYF.

V usage is TRBV10-2 and J usage is TRBJ2-3; no clear D gene. The germline gives CDR1 WSHSY, CDR2 SAAADI. V was clipped by 10 bases and J by 2 bases, with 4 bases between them. This CDR3 has 10 residues. CDR3 nucleotides: TGCGCCACCCACACAGATACGCAGTATTTT. Encoded protein: CATHTDTQYF.